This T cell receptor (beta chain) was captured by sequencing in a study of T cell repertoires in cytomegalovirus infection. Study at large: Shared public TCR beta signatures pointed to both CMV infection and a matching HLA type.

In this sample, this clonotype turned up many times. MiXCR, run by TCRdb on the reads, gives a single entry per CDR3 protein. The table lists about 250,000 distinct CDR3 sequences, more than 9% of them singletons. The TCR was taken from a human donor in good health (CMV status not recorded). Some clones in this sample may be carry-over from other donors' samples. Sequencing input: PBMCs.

CDR3 nucleotides: TGTGCCAGCAGCTTAGTTAGGGGGACCGACGAGCAGTACTTC. Protein: CASSLVRGTDEQYF. The rearrangement uses TRBV7-2 and TRBJ2-7; weak D call: TRBD1 (6 bases). In germline, CDR1 is SGHTA, CDR2 FQGNSA. V lost 1 base, J lost 5 bases, and 12 bases lay in between. The CDR3 totals 14 residues. The entire variable domain, with the rest obtained from reference TRBV7-2 and TRBJ2-7, is as follows: GAGVSQSPSNKVTEKGKDVELRCDPISGHTALYWYRQSLGQGLEFLIYFQGNSAPDKSGLPSDRFSAERTGGSVSTLTIQRTQQEDSAVYLCASSLVRGTDEQYFGPGTRLTVT.